Listed below are T cell receptor beta chains from one sample, sequenced in a study of T-cell reconstitution after alpha-beta-depleted transplantation in children. TCRdb fed the PCR reads into MiXCR, producing one record per CDR3 protein. Among about 300,000 distinct CDR3 sequences listed, roughly 7.8% were seen once. The material sequenced was peripheral blood, taken 360 days after TCRalphabeta/CD19-depleted stem cell transplant. The receptors here all came from a female patient aged 2-10 years who had a stem cell transplant for Fanconi anemia, so the T cells may come from the graft donor. Both conserved end residues are part of each CDR3. Fields, in order: J gene, D gene, V gene, clone size, CDR3 protein, CDR3 DNA. A D gene is named only where the DNA matches it firmly. Rows give clone size only sometimes, using once, few, many, or a class for an expanded clone.

TRBJ2-4 TRBD2 TRBV20-1 few CSATSSGGVGKNIQYF TGCAGTGCTACCTCTAGCGGGGGGGTGGGCAAAAACATTCAGTACTTC
TRBJ1-2 TRBD1 TRBV14 . CASSQVTYRGPETSYGYTF TGTGCCAGCAGCCAAGTGACTTACAGGGGCCCCGAAACTTCCTATGGCTACACCTTC
TRBJ1-1 . TRBV12-3/TRBV12-4 many CASSLLPYQAFF TGTGCCAGCAGTTTATTACCTTACCAAGCTTTCTTT
TRBJ1-5 . TRBV6-5 . CASSYSINSNQPQHF TGTGCCAGCAGTTACTCGATAAATAGCAATCAGCCCCAGCATTTT
TRBJ1-6 . TRBV7-9 . CASSRQFTNSPLHF TGTGCCAGCAGCCGACAGTTTACAAATTCACCCCTCCACTTT
TRBJ1-1 . TRBV29-1 many CSAQGYTEAFF TGCAGCGCTCAGGGATACACTGAAGCTTTCTTT
TRBJ2-1 . TRBV18 . CASSRDPYNEQFF TGTGCCAGCTCACGGGACCCGTACAATGAGCAGTTCTTC
TRBJ2-5 TRBD2 TRBV28 few CASSPPGLAVVQETQYF TGTGCCAGCAGTCCCCCTGGACTAGCGGTAGTCCAAGAGACCCAGTACTTC
TRBJ1-5 . TRBV15 many CATSSVTGLFKPQHF TGTGCCACCAGCAGTGTGACAGGTCTTTTTAAGCCCCAGCATTTT
TRBJ1-5 . TRBV20-1 many CSAREWGGNQPQHF TGCAGTGCTAGAGAATGGGGGGGAAACCAGCCCCAGCATTTT